This T cell receptor (beta chain) is drawn from a study of blood T cell repertoires in COVID-19. CDR1 and CDR2 (germline): MDHEN, SYDVKM. This CDR3 region has 16 residues. Trimming took 3 bases from V and 4 from J, leaving 16 bases between them. The assay was immunoSEQ multiplex PCR, and TCRdb's table has in-frame clones only and misses some. This sample has 150,000 to 200,000 clones, with about 76% found just once. V gene TRBV28 combines with J gene TRBJ1-5; a possible D gene is TRBD1 (6 bases). Sequenced: peripheral blood. The receptor was isolated from a woman between 50 and 59 years old with active or convalescent COVID-19. The CDR3 spells CASSLGAVAFNQPQHF. In nucleotides, the CDR3 is TGTGCCAGCAGTTTGGGGGCCGTAGCTTTTAATCAGCCCCAGCATTTT.